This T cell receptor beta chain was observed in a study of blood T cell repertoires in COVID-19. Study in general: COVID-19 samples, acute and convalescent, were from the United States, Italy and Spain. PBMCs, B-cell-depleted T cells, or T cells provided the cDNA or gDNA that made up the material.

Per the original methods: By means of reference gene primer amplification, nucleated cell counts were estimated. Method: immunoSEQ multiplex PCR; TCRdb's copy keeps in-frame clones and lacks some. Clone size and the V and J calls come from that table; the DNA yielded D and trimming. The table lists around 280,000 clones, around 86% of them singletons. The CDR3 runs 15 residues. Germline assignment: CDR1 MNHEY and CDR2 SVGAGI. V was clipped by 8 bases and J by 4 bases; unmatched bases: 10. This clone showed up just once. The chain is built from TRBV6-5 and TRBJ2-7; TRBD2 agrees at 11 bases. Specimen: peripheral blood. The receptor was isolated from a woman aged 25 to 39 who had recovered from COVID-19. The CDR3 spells CASLNFRTSGYEQYF. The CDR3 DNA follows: TGTGCCAGCCTTAATTTTAGGACTAGCGGGTACGAGCAGTACTTC.